These 11 T cell receptor beta chains were all obtained from the same sample, sequenced in a study of blood T cell repertoires in COVID-19. Clones were read by immunoSEQ multiplex PCR, and TCRdb kept only the in-frame ones, dropping some. Here the sample spans more than 95,000 clones, over 75% being singletons. The sample comprised peripheral blood. The receptors stem from a man aged 60-69 years with acute or convalescent COVID-19.

The CDR3 DNA follows: TGTGCCAGCAGGCCCGACAGGGCCTATGGCTACACCTTC. This gives the protein CASRPDRAYGYTF. This chain connects TRBV12-3 or TRBV12-4 to TRBJ1-2; 7 bases are a match to TRBD1. J lost 4 bases, V lost 6 bases, and 5 bases had no gene match. The length of the CDR3 is 13 residues.

The chain couples TRBV11-2 to TRBJ1-2; 11 positions match TRBD1. There are 15 residues in the CDR3. CDR1 and CDR2 (germline): SGHAT, FQNNGV. Trimming at V came to 5 bases and at J to 3 bases, leaving 5 bases not matched to a gene. Here the CDR3 DNA reads TGTGCCAGCAGCCAAGGGACAGGGGGTTACTATGGCTACACCTTC. This sequence encodes CASSQGTGGYYGYTF.

This clone was detected only once. V gene TRBV27 combines with J gene TRBJ1-5; D remains ambiguous. Trimming pared 0 bases from V and 2 bases from J, leaving 8 bases between. Looked up from germline, CDR1 is MNHEY and CDR2 is SMNVEV (reference sequence). This CDR3 is built from 15 residues. The CDR3 reads CASSLSSGGNQPQHF. As DNA, the CDR3 is TGTGCCAGCAGTTTATCATCCGGGGGCAATCAGCCCCAGCATTTT.

The chain combines TRBV5-4 with TRBJ2-5; TRBD1 aligns across 9 bases. CDR3 length: 14 residues. Trimming cost V 4 bases and J 3 bases; bases outside gene matches: 4. Germline CDR1 is SGHNT and CDR2 is YYREEE (reference sequence). CDR3 in DNA: TGTGCCAGCAGCGCAAGGACAGGGGAAGAGACCCAGTACTTC. It specifies CASSARTGEETQYF.

This clone was seen a single time. The V and J genes are TRBV30 and TRBJ2-5; D is unclear. V lost 0 bases to trimming and J lost 5 bases, with 7 bases between them. Germline lookup yields CDR1 GTSNPN and CDR2 SVGIG (reference sequence). The CDR3 contains 12 residues. CDR3 DNA: TGTGCCTGGAGTGTTAAAGAGGAGACCCAGTACTTC. Translation: CAWSVKEETQYF.

The rearrangement links TRBV5-1 to TRBJ2-1, with D perhaps matching TRBD2 (6 bases). Germline V lookup: CDR1 SGHRS, CDR2 YFSETQ. The V gene lost 1 base and the J gene lost 10 bases, with 12 bases spanning the gap. This CDR3 comprises 13 residues. The CDR3 DNA reads as TGCGCCAGCAGCTTGACGGGCCTAGCGGAGCAGTTCTTC. It is translated as CASSLTGLAEQFF.

This clone was counted a few times. The chain joins TRBV28 to TRBJ2-2; weak D call: TRBD2 (6 bases). The CDR3 sequence is 13 residues long. Trimming removed 2 bases at V and 12 bases at J, with 13 bases between. The germline V gene has CDR1 MDHEN and CDR2 SYDVKM. CDR3: CASSLGGGSQLFF. Here the CDR3 DNA reads TGTGCCAGCAGTTTAGGGGGAGGATCCCAGCTGTTTTTT.

This clone occurred many times. The chain combines TRBV9 with TRBJ2-7, with 7 bases lining up with TRBD1. The CDR3 length is 14 residues. V gave up 4 bases and J gave up 0 bases; unmatched junction bases: 4. Germline V lookup: CDR1 SGDLS, CDR2 YYNGEE. The CDR3 DNA sequence: TGTGCCAGCAGCACCGGGGACAGCTCCTACGAGCAGTACTTC. Its translation: CASSTGDSSYEQYF.

The chain has TRBV19 and TRBJ1-2, with D possibly matching TRBD1 (5 bases). V was trimmed by 6 bases and J by 7 bases, leaving 30 bases between them. In germline, CDR1 is LNHDA, CDR2 SQIVND (reference sequence). The CDR3 totals 18 residues. The chain's CDR3 is CASSLPHPTVDPGGGYTF. As DNA, the CDR3 is TGTGCCAGTAGCCTCCCCCACCCGACTGTTGACCCGGGGGGTGGCTACACCTTC.

The CDR3 loop is CASRAGHSYEQYF. The CDR3 region has the DNA TGTGCCAGCAGGGCGGGCCACTCCTACGAGCAGTACTTC. This sequence joins TRBV28 and TRBJ2-7; TRBD2 might be the D (5 bases). The CDR3 is made up of 13 amino acids. V gave up 6 bases and J gave up 0 bases, with 9 bases separating them. From germline, CDR1 is MDHEN and CDR2 SYDVKM.

The J gene is TRBJ1-1, the V gene TRBV5-1; 9 bases line up with TRBD1. The CDR3 spans 14 residues. CDR1 is SGHRS and CDR2 is YFSETQ in the germline V gene. The V segment lost 4 bases and the J segment 4 bases; nucleotides outside the gene matches: 5. The CDR3 nucleotides read TGCGCCAGCAGCGTGACGACAGGGGGCACTGAAGCTTTCTTT. Protein product: CASSVTTGGTEAFF. The full variable domain, completed using reference TRBV5-1 and TRBJ1-1, is KAGVTQTPRYLIKTRGQQVTLSCSPISGHRSVSWYQQTPGQGLQFLFEYFSETQRNKGNFPGRFSGRQFSNSRSEMNVSTLELGDSALYLCASSVTTGGTEAFFGQGTRLTVV.